The clone carrying this TCR beta chain came up a few times. The antigen is undetermined. The data stem from a study of cytomegalovirus exposure and HLA in healthy donors. Vbeta (60) and Jbeta (13) primers were used in the PCR. TCRdb's copy holds only in-frame clones and misses some; the assay was immunoSEQ multiplex PCR. This sample yields under 150,000 clones, of which about two thirds are seen a single time; about 2.6% belongs to the top ten. Whole-study findings and limits: Prior analysis indicated that the majority of TCR beta V segments exhibited productivity approximately 87% or approximately 30% of the time. A missense DCLRE1C variant was associated with V- and J-gene trimming of TCR beta chains in a later analysis, and an independent cohort replicated the association. Several of the most significant clusters appeared, in a later analysis, to be linked to common viral pathogens. The authors later found most CMV-associated TCR beta chains appeared HLA-restricted.

Sequenced material: PBMCs. The TCR sequence derives from a woman in her sixties or seventies in good health and CMV-seropositive.

The DNA for the CDR3 is TGTGCCAGCAGCTTAGGGGGGGGGAACGGGTCACCCCTCCACTTT. Translation gives CASSLGGGNGSPLHF. This sequence joins TRBV7-3 and TRBJ1-6, with D possibly being TRBD1 (5 bases). V was trimmed by 2 bases and J by 10 bases, leaving 15 bases between them. Germline assignment: CDR1 SGHTA and CDR2 FQGTGA. The CDR3 runs 15 residues.